Below are 24 T cell receptor beta chains sequenced from a single sample in a study of shared clonotypes between healthy human individuals. Measured with immunoSEQ multiplex PCR; TCRdb has only the in-frame clones, and not every one. The sample shows roughly 300,000 clones, over 70% of them seen only once. Sequencing input: memory CD4+ T cells sorted from blood. Subset noted: CD45RA-negative fraction. The receptors shown here come from a man aged 25 to 40 in good health.

CDR3 protein: CASSREPSGSYEQYF. The CDR3 DNA follows: TGCGCCAGCAGCCGAGAGCCTAGCGGGAGCTACGAGCAGTACTTC. This chain links TRBV4-3 with TRBJ2-7, with TRBD2 matching over 10 bases. CDR3 length: 15 residues. Germline-derived CDR1 and CDR2 are LGHNA and YSLEER. J was trimmed by 3 bases and V by 4 bases; bases with no gene match: 6.

The sample holds many counts of this clone. At one end, the junction sequence differs from germline, possibly due to a read error. This chain links TRBV7-9 with TRBJ2-1; 12 bases match TRBD2. CDR3 length equals 15 residues. Germline CDR1 SEHNR, CDR2 FQNEAQ (reference sequence). The CDR3 sequence is CASSLAGGPFNEQFF. The DNA of the CDR3 is TGTGCCAGCAGCCTAGCGGGAGGGCCGTTTAATGAGCAGTTCTTC.

This sequence joins TRBV4-1 and TRBJ2-1, with 9 bases aligning to TRBD2. Germline V gene lookup returns CDR1 MGHRA and CDR2 YSYEKL. After removal of 0 bases from V and 9 bases from J, the junction contained 3 bases not matched to a gene. This CDR3 spans 14 amino acids. The CDR3 protein is CASSQESSGVEQFF. The CDR3 DNA reads TGCGCCAGCAGCCAAGAGTCTAGCGGGGTTGAGCAGTTCTTC.

This chain uses TRBV19 with TRBJ2-6, with D possibly TRBD1 on 6 matching bases. The CDR3 sequence is 16 residues long. Trimming took 3 bases from V and 2 from J, leaving 11 bases between them. Germline V lookup: CDR1 LNHDA, CDR2 SQIVND (reference sequence). In DNA, the CDR3 is TGTGCCAGTAGTATTCACCCAGGGGCTGGGGCCAACGTCCTGACTTTC. This encodes CASSIHPGAGANVLTF.

V gene TRBV7-8 combines with J gene TRBJ1-2; 9 nucleotides agree with TRBD1. Germline V gives CDR1 SGHVS, CDR2 FQNEAQ. The J segment lost 7 bases and the V segment lost 4 bases, leaving 4 bases of the junction unmatched. CDR3 size: 13 residues. In DNA form, the CDR3 reads TGTGCCAGCAGCTCGGACAGGGGAAGTGGCTACACCTTC. This sequence encodes CASSSDRGSGYTF.

The chain combines TRBV7-9 with TRBJ2-2; 12 bases are shared with TRBD2. The CDR3 spans 17 residues. CDR1 and CDR2 (germline): SEHNR, FQNEAQ (reference sequence). The ends lost 0 bases at V and 2 bases at J; junction bases unmatched: 1. The CDR3 spells CASSLAGLAGNTGELFF. CDR3 DNA sequence: TGTGCCAGCAGCTTAGCGGGACTAGCGGGCAACACCGGGGAGCTGTTTTTT.

The chain joins TRBV2 to TRBJ2-1; D is perhaps TRBD1 (5 bases). This CDR3 has 16 amino acids. The V end lost 8 bases, the J end lost 5 bases, and 22 bases lay between the germline ends. Germline V gene lookup returns CDR1 SNHLY and CDR2 FYNNEI. The CDR3 spells CASQGVLQAPNNEQFF. The CDR3 region has the DNA TGTGCCAGCCAAGGGGTACTGCAGGCCCCGAACAATGAGCAGTTCTTC.

The chain is built from TRBV2 and TRBJ2-7, with D perhaps TRBD1 or TRBD2 (5 bases each). The ends were cut back, 6 bases at V and 3 bases at J, with 15 bases in the middle. Germline CDR1 reads SNHLY; CDR2 reads FYNNEI. This CDR3 has 14 amino acids. In nucleotides, the CDR3 is TGTGCCAGCAGCGCCGGGGCCCCTGTCTACGAGCAGTACTTC. Translated, it gives CASSAGAPVYEQYF.

The genes are TRBV11-2 and TRBJ2-1; 10 positions agree with TRBD2. The CDR3 extends over 17 amino acids. Germline values: CDR1 SGHAT, CDR2 FQNNGV. Unmatched junction bases numbered 8, after V lost 5 bases and J lost 1 base. CDR3 region: CASSTTRTSGSYNEQFF. CDR3 nucleotide sequence: TGTGCCAGCAGCACCACAAGGACTAGCGGTTCCTACAATGAGCAGTTCTTC.

This rearrangement joins TRBV28 to TRBJ2-1; D remains ambiguous. Germline V CDR1 and CDR2: MDHEN, SYDVKM. With 2 bases removed from V and 0 bases from J, the gap between germline ends came to 14 bases. This CDR3 is built from 17 residues. The CDR3 loop reads CASSLVPRRSSYNEQFF. The CDR3 nucleotides read TGTGCCAGCAGTTTAGTCCCAAGGAGAAGCTCCTACAATGAGCAGTTCTTC. Using reference TRBV28 and TRBJ2-1 for the parts outside the CDR3, the full variable domain is DVKVTQSSRYLVKRTGEKVFLECVQDMDHENMFWYRQDPGLGLRLIYFSYDVKMKEKGDIPEGYSVSREKKERFSLILESASTNQTSMYLCASSLVPRRSSYNEQFFGPGTRLTVL.

The chain recombines TRBV4-2 with TRBJ2-1; the D gene could be TRBD1 or TRBD2 (5 bases each). The V and J ends lost 1 base and 8 bases respectively, with 15 bases between them. Germline CDR1 reads LGHNA; CDR2 reads YNFKEQ. This CDR3 contains 15 residues. The CDR3 sequence: CASSQGRMGDDEQFF. The CDR3 nucleotides read TGTGCCAGCAGCCAAGGTAGGATGGGGGATGATGAGCAGTTCTTC.

This clone was counted a few times. The genes are TRBV5-1 and TRBJ2-7; 11 nucleotides match TRBD1. V trimming: 0 bases; J trimming: 0 bases; junction bases outside the gene matches: 2. The CDR3 has 16 amino acids. Per the germline V gene, CDR1 is SGHRS and CDR2 is YFSETQ. The CDR3 DNA reads TGCGCCAGCAGCTTGGAAGGGACAGGGGGCTCCTACGAGCAGTACTTC. The encoded protein is CASSLEGTGGSYEQYF.

V gene TRBV7-9 combines with J gene TRBJ1-3; D may be TRBD1 (5 bases). Germline V CDR1 and CDR2: SEHNR, FQNEAQ (reference sequence). Trimming removed 5 bases at V and 0 bases at J, with 11 bases between. CDR3 size: 15 residues. CDR3 in DNA: TGTGCCAGCAGCCGAGGGGAGAGCTCTGGAAACACCATATATTTT. Its translation is CASSRGESSGNTIYF.

The V call is TRBV7-9, the J call TRBJ2-5; D call uncertain. Deletions cut 1 base from V and 0 bases from J, with 9 bases between. The CDR3 has 15 amino acids. Looked up from germline, CDR1 is SEHNR and CDR2 is FQNEAQ (reference sequence). CDR3 sequence: CASSLGVTYQETQYF. As DNA, the CDR3 is TGTGCCAGCAGCTTAGGGGTGACGTACCAAGAGACCCAGTACTTC.

The rearrangement joins TRBV4-3 to TRBJ2-5, with D possibly TRBD1 on 5 matching bases. Trimming took 0 bases from V and 4 from J, leaving 12 bases between them. CDR1 is LGHNA and CDR2 is YSLEER in the germline V gene. This CDR3 has 15 amino acids. CDR3 protein: CASSQDDRQGETQYF. In nucleotides, the CDR3 is TGCGCCAGCAGCCAAGATGATCGGCAGGGAGAGACCCAGTACTTC.

The CDR3 sequence is CASSLAGAGAVTGELFF. The CDR3 DNA follows: TGTGCCAGCAGCTTGGCCGGAGCGGGAGCGGTCACCGGGGAGCTGTTTTTT. J is TRBJ2-2 and V is TRBV5-4; 8 bases fit TRBD2. This CDR3 is built from 17 residues. CDR1 SGHNT and CDR2 YYREEE come from the germline V gene (reference sequence). The junction had 8 bases not matched to a gene; V was cut back by 0 bases and J by 4 bases.

The rearrangement uses TRBV11-1 and TRBJ1-5; 8 positions agree with TRBD1. The CDR3 runs to 15 residues. In germline, CDR1 is SGHAT, CDR2 FQDESV (reference sequence). J was trimmed by 4 bases and V by 5 bases; bases with no gene match: 7. This CDR3 reads CASSLTGGRNQPQHF. CDR3 coding DNA: TGTGCCAGCAGCCTAACAGGGGGTAGAAATCAGCCCCAGCATTTT.

This chain uses TRBV9 with TRBJ1-2, with TRBD1 as a possible D gene (5 bases). The CDR3 spans 16 residues. Trimming stripped 3 bases from V and 6 bases from J, with 21 bases between. From germline, CDR1 is SGDLS and CDR2 YYNGEE. The CDR3 region has the DNA TGTGCCAGCAGCGGACGATTTCTGGGGGGGAGGAATGGCTACACCTTC. This sequence encodes CASSGRFLGGRNGYTF. Using reference TRBV9 and TRBJ1-2 for the parts outside the CDR3, the full variable domain is DSGVTQTPKHLITATGQRVTLRCSPRSGDLSVYWYQQSLDQGLQFLIQYYNGEERAKGNILERFSAQQFPDLHSELNLSSLELGDSALYFCASSGRFLGGRNGYTFGSGTRLTVV.

The chain carries TRBV5-1 and TRBJ2-7; D ambiguous. Germline CDR1 SGHRS, CDR2 YFSETQ. V lost 0 bases to trimming and J lost 7 bases, with 14 bases between them. The CDR3 length is 14 residues. This CDR3 is CASSLEGSLSEQYF. CDR3 nucleotides: TGCGCCAGCAGCTTGGAAGGATCCCTGTCTGAGCAGTACTTC.

About this clone: Different DNA sequences within this sample yield the same CDR3. This sequence joins TRBV2 and TRBJ1-2; possibly TRBD1 for D (6 bases). CDR3 length: 14 amino acids. The germline V and J ends were trimmed by 4 bases and 0 bases, with 9 bases remaining between them. The germline gives CDR1 SNHLY, CDR2 FYNNEI. The CDR3 sequence is CASSGDTANYGYTF. In DNA, the CDR3 is TGTGCCAGCAGTGGGGACACAGCTAACTATGGCTACACCTTC.

This clone was seen once. The chain employs TRBV11-2 and TRBJ2-7; TRBD2 is a possible D gene (6 bases). The CDR3 is 14 residues long. Germline-derived CDR1 and CDR2 are SGHAT and FQNNGV. V was shortened by 2 bases and J by 5 bases, with 13 bases between the two germline ends. CDR3 amino acids: CASSLIPRTNEQYF. The CDR3 DNA is TGTGCCAGCAGCTTAATCCCGCGGACTAACGAGCAGTACTTC.

This chain links TRBV6-1 with TRBJ1-5, with a possible D match to TRBD1 (5 bases). Trimming took 8 bases from V and 7 from J, leaving 12 bases between them. The CDR3 runs 12 residues. Germline V gives CDR1 MNHNS, CDR2 SASEGT. This CDR3 is CASRGVGQPQHF. CDR3 nucleotides: TGTGCCAGCCGGGGGGTTGGGCAGCCCCAGCATTTT.

The chain uses TRBV5-1 and TRBJ1-2, with 9 bases aligning to TRBD1. The CDR3 has 18 amino acids. Germline V lookup: CDR1 SGHRS, CDR2 YFSETQ. Germline trimming cut 0 bases from V and 4 bases from J; bases unmatched to any gene: 13. CDR3 nucleotide sequence: TGCGCCAGCAGCTTGGGGCCCGGGACAGGGATTGTTGGCTATGGCTACACCTTC. As protein: CASSLGPGTGIVGYGYTF. The full variable domain, its missing parts supplied by reference TRBV5-1 and TRBJ1-2, is KAGVTQTPRYLIKTRGQQVTLSCSPISGHRSVSWYQQTPGQGLQFLFEYFSETQRNKGNFPGRFSGRQFSNSRSEMNVSTLELGDSALYLCASSLGPGTGIVGYGYTFGSGTRLTVV.

The genes are TRBV28 and TRBJ2-1, with 7 nucleotides matching TRBD2. Trimming removed 6 bases from V and 5 bases from J; junction bases left unmatched: 10. This CDR3 region has 15 residues. The germline V gene has CDR1 MDHEN and CDR2 SYDVKM. The CDR3 is CASRVAGVSHNEQFF. The DNA of the CDR3 is TGTGCCAGCAGGGTGGCGGGAGTTTCTCACAATGAGCAGTTCTTC. The full variable domain, completed using reference TRBV28 and TRBJ2-1, is DVKVTQSSRYLVKRTGEKVFLECVQDMDHENMFWYRQDPGLGLRLIYFSYDVKMKEKGDIPEGYSVSREKKERFSLILESASTNQTSMYLCASRVAGVSHNEQFFGPGTRLTVL.